The 5 T cell receptor beta chains reported below all come from one sample, sequenced in a study of control samples from healthy donors and cancer patients. Libraries were prepared by immunoSEQ multiplex PCR; TCRdb keeps only in-frame clonotypes and omits some of them. Of roughly 86,000 clones listed, roughly 91% are singletons. The specimen sequenced was blood. Receptor source: a man aged 25 to 40 in good health.

The chain is built from TRBV7-9 and TRBJ1-2; a possible D gene is TRBD1 (6 bases). CDR3 length: 13 amino acids. V was clipped by 4 bases and J by 3 bases, with 9 bases between them. CDR1 and CDR2 (germline): SEHNR, FQNEAQ (reference sequence). CDR3 nucleotides: TGTGCCAGCAGCTCCGACAGGCACTATGGCTACACCTTC. Residues: CASSSDRHYGYTF. The full variable domain, completed using reference TRBV7-9 and TRBJ1-2, is DTGVSQNPRHKITKRGQNVTFRCDPISEHNRLYWYRQTLGQGPEFLTYFQNEAQLEKSRLLSDRFSAERPKGSFSTLEIQRTEQGDSAMYLCASSSDRHYGYTFGSGTRLTVV.

This clone occurred once. V is TRBV7-9 and J is TRBJ2-5; possible D gene TRBD1, 6 bases. The CDR3 is 13 amino acids. Germline loops: CDR1 SEHNR, CDR2 FQNEAQ (reference sequence). Trimming left V 4 bases short and J 4 bases short, with 10 bases between. Written as DNA, the CDR3 is TGTGCCAGCAGCTCGGACAGCCTAGAGACCCAGTACTTC. Its translation is CASSSDSLETQYF.

A remark on this clone: This sample includes further DNA sequences coding for the same CDR3. The rearrangement joins TRBV5-1 to TRBJ1-4, with unresolved D. This CDR3 has 14 amino acids. Between the trimmed V and J ends, which lost 2 bases and 4 bases, there was a span of 9 bases. Germline lookup yields CDR1 SGHRS and CDR2 YFSETQ. The DNA for the CDR3 is TGCGCCAGCAGCTTTGGGCAGGTTAATGAAAAACTGTTTTTT. As protein: CASSFGQVNEKLFF.

This chain uses TRBV5-3 with TRBJ2-1; D remains ambiguous. TRBV5-3 is filed as an ORF, its function uncertain. This CDR3 is built from 14 residues. V lost 4 bases and J lost 7, with 15 bases in between. The CDR3 DNA sequence: TGTGCCAGAAGCCCCTATACGCTAACAAATGAGCAGTTCTTC. Its protein product is CARSPYTLTNEQFF.

This chain connects TRBV6-1 to TRBJ2-7; 11 nucleotides line up with TRBD1. Per germline, CDR1 MNHNS and CDR2 SASEGT. The V and J ends lost 1 base and 2 bases, in that order; junction bases with no gene match: 4. This CDR3 is 16 amino acids long. CDR3 residues: CASSEVWGQGAYEQYF. The CDR3 DNA sequence: TGTGCCAGCAGTGAAGTCTGGGGACAGGGGGCCTACGAGCAGTACTTC.